In its sample, the clone carrying this T cell receptor beta chain was seen a few times. This record comes from a study of T cell responses to AZD1222 COVID-19 vaccine. The CDR3 sequence is 15 residues long. Trimming removed 1 base from V and 0 bases from J, with 7 bases in between. The V gene's germline CDR1 is SGHVS and CDR2 FQNEAQ. Timing groups of about 4 and about 12 weeks for second doses were pooled. Assay: immunoSEQ multiplex PCR; the TCRdb copy retains only in-frame clones and omits some. The table records about 120,000 clones, approximately 90% of them present only once. This sequence joins TRBV7-8 and TRBJ1-5, with D hard to call. This specimen was peripheral blood, taken 28 days after the second AZD1222 dose. The sequence was collected from an adult who received the AZD1222 COVID-19 vaccine. The DNA for the CDR3 is TGTGCCAGCAGCTTAGACGGTCATAGCAATCAGCCCCAGCATTTT. Translation gives CASSLDGHSNQPQHF.